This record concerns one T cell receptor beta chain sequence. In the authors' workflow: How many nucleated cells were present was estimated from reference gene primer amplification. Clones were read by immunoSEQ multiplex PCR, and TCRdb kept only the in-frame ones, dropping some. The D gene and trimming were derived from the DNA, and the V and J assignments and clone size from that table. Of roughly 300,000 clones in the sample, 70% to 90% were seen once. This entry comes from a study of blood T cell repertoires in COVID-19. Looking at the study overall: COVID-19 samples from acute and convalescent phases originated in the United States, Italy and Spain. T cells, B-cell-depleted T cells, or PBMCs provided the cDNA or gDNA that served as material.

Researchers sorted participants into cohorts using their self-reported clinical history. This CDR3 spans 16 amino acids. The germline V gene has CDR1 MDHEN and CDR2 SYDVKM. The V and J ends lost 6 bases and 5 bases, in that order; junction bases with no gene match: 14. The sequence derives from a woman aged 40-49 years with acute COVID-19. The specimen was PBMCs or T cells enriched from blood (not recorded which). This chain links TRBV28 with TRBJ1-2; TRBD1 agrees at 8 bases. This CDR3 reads CASSPRQGYRGYGYTF. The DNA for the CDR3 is TGTGCCAGCAGCCCCCGACAGGGGTATCGGGGTTATGGCTACACCTTC.